A selection of T cell receptor beta chains follows, all from one sample in a study of lymphopenia after photon versus proton radiotherapy. Sequencing was performed with immunoSEQ multiplex PCR; in TCRdb, only in-frame clones are kept and a portion is missing. The sample has about 8,300 clones, 80% to 90% seen once. The sequences come from peripheral blood, collected from a patient treated with photon-based radiotherapy. All receptors come from a man aged 80 or over with cholangiocarcinoma. Each CDR3 is given with its conserved first and last residue. The D gene is left open where the match is weak. Where a row states a size, it is once, few, many or the class of an expanded clone; other rows omit it.

j_gene: TRBJ2-7; d_gene: .; v_gene: TRBV6-1; abundance: .; CDR3nt: TGTGCCAGCAGTGAAGCGGAGGGGTGGGAGCAGTACTTC; CDR3aa: CASSEAEGWEQYF
j_gene: TRBJ2-5; d_gene: .; v_gene: TRBV5-8; abundance: .; CDR3nt: TGTGCCAGCAGCTACTCGCGCGGGGCGATCGAGACCCAGTACTTC; CDR3aa: CASSYSRGAIETQYF
j_gene: TRBJ2-1; d_gene: .; v_gene: TRBV6-5; abundance: .; CDR3nt: TGTGCCAGCAGTTCGTGGAATGAGCAGTTCTTC; CDR3aa: CASSSWNEQFF
j_gene: TRBJ2-3; d_gene: .; v_gene: TRBV6-5; abundance: .; CDR3nt: TGTGCCAGCAGTTACCAGGGACTCGTTGGCACAGATACGCAGTATTTT; CDR3aa: CASSYQGLVGTDTQYF
j_gene: TRBJ1-3; d_gene: .; v_gene: TRBV5-4; abundance: .; CDR3nt: TGTGCCAGCAGCTTGGCTCAGGGAAACACCATATATTTT; CDR3aa: CASSLAQGNTIYF
j_gene: TRBJ1-1; d_gene: .; v_gene: TRBV27; abundance: .; CDR3nt: TGTGCCAGCAGCTACACTGGCCGCCCCGAAGAAGCTTTCTTT; CDR3aa: CASSYTGRPEEAFF
j_gene: TRBJ2-3; d_gene: TRBD1; v_gene: TRBV5-5; abundance: .; CDR3nt: TGTGCCAGCAGCCGGACAGGGGCCTTCGGCGATACGCAGTATTTT; CDR3aa: CASSRTGAFGDTQYF
j_gene: TRBJ2-1; d_gene: .; v_gene: TRBV6-4; abundance: .; CDR3nt: TGTGCCAGCAGTGAGGACGCCGCCCGGCTGGGTGAGCAGTTCTTC; CDR3aa: CASSEDAARLGEQFF
j_gene: TRBJ2-3; d_gene: .; v_gene: TRBV29-1; abundance: .; CDR3nt: TGCAGCGCCGACGAGGGTGGAGATACGCAGTATTTT; CDR3aa: CSADEGGDTQYF
j_gene: TRBJ2-5; d_gene: TRBD2; v_gene: TRBV19; abundance: .; CDR3nt: TGTGCCAGTAGTCCCGGGACTAGCACAGAGACCCAGTACTTC; CDR3aa: CASSPGTSTETQYF
j_gene: TRBJ1-3; d_gene: .; v_gene: TRBV23-1; abundance: .; CDR3nt: TGCGCCAGCAGTTATCCCGGGTCGACTGGAAACACCATATATTTT; CDR3aa: CASSYPGSTGNTIYF
j_gene: TRBJ1-1; d_gene: TRBD1; v_gene: TRBV7-8; abundance: .; CDR3nt: TGTGCCAGCAGCTCCGGACAGGGGGTCCTTATTTACACTGAAGCTTTCTTT; CDR3aa: CASSSGQGVLIYTEAFF
j_gene: TRBJ2-2; d_gene: .; v_gene: TRBV2; abundance: .; CDR3nt: TGTGCCGCTACTGGGACCGTAAACGGGGAGCTGTTTTTT; CDR3aa: CAATGTVNGELFF
j_gene: TRBJ2-5; d_gene: TRBD1; v_gene: TRBV5-1; abundance: .; CDR3nt: TGCGCCAGCAGCCAGGGGGCTCAAGAGACCCAGTACTTC; CDR3aa: CASSQGAQETQYF
j_gene: TRBJ1-2; d_gene: .; v_gene: TRBV10-1; abundance: .; CDR3nt: TGCGCCAGCAGTGAGTCGGGGGCCCCGTCCCACTATGGCTACACCTTC; CDR3aa: CASSESGAPSHYGYTF
j_gene: TRBJ2-3; d_gene: TRBD2; v_gene: TRBV30; abundance: .; CDR3nt: TGTGCCGGAGAGGAGGGGAGGGATGGAGATACGCAGTATTTT; CDR3aa: CAGEEGRDGDTQYF
j_gene: TRBJ1-1; d_gene: .; v_gene: TRBV11-2; abundance: .; CDR3nt: TGTGCCAGCAGCGATACAGGGATCACTGAAGCTTTCTTT; CDR3aa: CASSDTGITEAFF
j_gene: TRBJ2-7; d_gene: TRBD1; v_gene: TRBV18; abundance: .; CDR3nt: TGTGCCAGCTCACCGCGATCGACAGGGGTGGATGAGCAGTACTTC; CDR3aa: CASSPRSTGVDEQYF
j_gene: TRBJ1-3; d_gene: .; v_gene: TRBV23-1; abundance: .; CDR3nt: TGCGCCAGCATACGGACACCAAACACCATATATTTT; CDR3aa: CASIRTPNTIYF
j_gene: TRBJ2-1; d_gene: TRBD2; v_gene: TRBV4-1; abundance: once; CDR3nt: TGCGCCAGCAGCCAATCCCCGGCGGGGGGGGAGCAGTTCTTC; CDR3aa: CASSQSPAGGEQFF
j_gene: TRBJ2-7; d_gene: TRBD1; v_gene: TRBV27; abundance: few; CDR3nt: TGTGCCAGCAGTACACTACAGGGGTACCCCACCTACGAGCAGTACTTC; CDR3aa: CASSTLQGYPTYEQYF
j_gene: TRBJ1-2; d_gene: .; v_gene: TRBV7-9; abundance: .; CDR3nt: TGTGCCAGCAGCTTAGCAGGGGGTTATGGCTACACCTTC; CDR3aa: CASSLAGGYGYTF
j_gene: TRBJ2-1; d_gene: TRBD2; v_gene: TRBV11-2; abundance: .; CDR3nt: TGTGCCAGCAGCTCGAGACTAGCGGGGGGGCCGGCCTACAATGAGCAGTTCTTC; CDR3aa: CASSSRLAGGPAYNEQFF
j_gene: TRBJ1-1; d_gene: .; v_gene: TRBV9; abundance: .; CDR3nt: TGTGCCAGCAGCGCTAGAGGATTGATAAACACTGAAGCTTTCTTT; CDR3aa: CASSARGLINTEAFF